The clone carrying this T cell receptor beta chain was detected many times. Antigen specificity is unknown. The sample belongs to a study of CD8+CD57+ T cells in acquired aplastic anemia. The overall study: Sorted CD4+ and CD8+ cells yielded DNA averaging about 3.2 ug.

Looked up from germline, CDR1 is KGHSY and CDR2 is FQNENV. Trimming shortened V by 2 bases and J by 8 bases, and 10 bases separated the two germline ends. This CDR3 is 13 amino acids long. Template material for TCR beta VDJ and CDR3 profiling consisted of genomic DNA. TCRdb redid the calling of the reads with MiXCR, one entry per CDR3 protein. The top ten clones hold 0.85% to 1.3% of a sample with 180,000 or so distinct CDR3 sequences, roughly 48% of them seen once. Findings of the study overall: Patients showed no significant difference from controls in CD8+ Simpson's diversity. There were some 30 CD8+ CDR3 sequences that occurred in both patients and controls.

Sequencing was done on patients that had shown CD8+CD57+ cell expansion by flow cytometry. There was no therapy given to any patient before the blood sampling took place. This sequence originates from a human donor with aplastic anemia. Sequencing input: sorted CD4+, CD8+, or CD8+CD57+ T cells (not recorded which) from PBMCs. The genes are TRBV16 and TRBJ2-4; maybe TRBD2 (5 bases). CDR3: CASSQEGAHIQYF. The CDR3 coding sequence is TGTGCCAGCAGCCAAGAGGGAGCACACATTCAGTACTTC.